This TCR beta chain originates from a study of CD8+ T cells in alopecia areata. It was from alopecia areata patients that lesional scalp punch biopsies and peripheral blood were collected. Reverse transcribed after extraction, RNA yielded cDNA as the sequencing template. Assay used: immunoSEQ multiplex PCR; TCRdb lists only in-frame clones, some missing. The table records 120,000 or so clones, less than 50% of them present only once. The V gene's germline CDR1 is SGHVS and CDR2 FQNEAQ. The CDR3 extends over 14 amino acids. V lost 5 bases and J lost 5, with 16 bases in between. V gene TRBV7-8 combines with J gene TRBJ2-7; possibly TRBD1 for D (7 bases). The receptor was derived from a human donor with alopecia areata. The sample consisted of NKG2D-low CD8+ T cells sorted from blood. DNA for the CDR3: TGTGCCAGCAGCCCGAAAGGAGGGGGCGACGAGCAGTACTTC. It codes for CASSPKGGGDEQYF.